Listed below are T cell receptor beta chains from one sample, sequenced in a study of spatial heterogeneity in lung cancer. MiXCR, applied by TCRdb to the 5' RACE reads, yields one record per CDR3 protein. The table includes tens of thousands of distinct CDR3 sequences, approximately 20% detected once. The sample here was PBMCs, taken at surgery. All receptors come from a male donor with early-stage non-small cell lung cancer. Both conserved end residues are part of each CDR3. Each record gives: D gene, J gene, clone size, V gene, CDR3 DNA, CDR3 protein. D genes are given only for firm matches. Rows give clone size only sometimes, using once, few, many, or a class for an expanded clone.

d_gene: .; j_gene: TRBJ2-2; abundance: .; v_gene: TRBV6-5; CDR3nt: TGTGCCAGCAGTTACCTCACCGGGGAGCTGTTTTTT; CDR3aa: CASSYLTGELFF
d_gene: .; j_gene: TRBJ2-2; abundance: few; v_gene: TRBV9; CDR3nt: TGTGCCAGCAGCGTAGGACTCTCCACCGGGGAGCTGTTTTTT; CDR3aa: CASSVGLSTGELFF
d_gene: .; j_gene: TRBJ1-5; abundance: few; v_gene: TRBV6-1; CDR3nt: TGTGCCAGCAGTGAGAGGAGACAGCCCCAGCATTTT; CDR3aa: CASSERRQPQHF
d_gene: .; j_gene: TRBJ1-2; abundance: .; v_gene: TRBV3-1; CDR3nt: TGTGCCAGCAGCCATCTACAGGCATACTATGGCTACACCTTC; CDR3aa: CASSHLQAYYGYTF
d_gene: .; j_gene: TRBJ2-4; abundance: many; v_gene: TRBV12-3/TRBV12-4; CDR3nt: TGTGCCAGCAGTTTAGCGGGGCTTTCCAAAAACATTCAGTACTTC; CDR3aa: CASSLAGLSKNIQYF
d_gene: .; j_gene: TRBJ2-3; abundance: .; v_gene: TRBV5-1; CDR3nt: TGCGCCAGCAGCGAGGAACTAAGCACAGATACGCAGTATTTT; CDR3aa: CASSEELSTDTQYF
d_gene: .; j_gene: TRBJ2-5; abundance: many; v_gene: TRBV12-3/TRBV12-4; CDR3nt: TGTGCCAGCAGTTTAAAGGGCGCGGAGACCCAGTACTTC; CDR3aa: CASSLKGAETQYF
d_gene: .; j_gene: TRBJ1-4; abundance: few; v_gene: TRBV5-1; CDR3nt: TGCGCCAGCAGTCTGGTGGGGGAGGAACTGTTTTTT; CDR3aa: CASSLVGEELFF
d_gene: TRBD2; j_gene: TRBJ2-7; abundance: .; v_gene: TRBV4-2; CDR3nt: TGTGCCAGCAGCCAAGCCCGAGGGACTAGCGGGAGAGGCGAATATTACGAGCAGTACTTC; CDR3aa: CASSQARGTSGRGEYYEQYF
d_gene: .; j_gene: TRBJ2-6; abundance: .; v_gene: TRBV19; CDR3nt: TGTGCCAGCAACCGGGTGGGCGCTGGGGCCAACGTCCTGACTTTC; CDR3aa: CASNRVGAGANVLTF
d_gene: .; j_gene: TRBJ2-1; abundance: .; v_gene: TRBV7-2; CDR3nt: TGTGCCAGCAGCCGAGGGGGCGGGAGCAGGCACAATGAGCAGTTCTTC; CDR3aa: CASSRGGGSRHNEQFF
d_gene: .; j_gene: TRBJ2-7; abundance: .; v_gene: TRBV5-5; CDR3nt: TGTGCCAGCAGCGTAACCGGGACAAGTTACGAGCAGTACTTC; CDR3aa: CASSVTGTSYEQYF
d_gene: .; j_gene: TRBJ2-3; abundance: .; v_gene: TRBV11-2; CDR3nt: TGTGCCAGCGGCAGGGTCGCAGGGAGAGATACGCAGTATTTT; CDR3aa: CASGRVAGRDTQYF
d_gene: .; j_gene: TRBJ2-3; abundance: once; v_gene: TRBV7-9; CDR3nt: TGTGCCAGCAGCTTAGAAGAGGCCAAAGATACGCAGTATTTT; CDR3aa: CASSLEEAKDTQYF
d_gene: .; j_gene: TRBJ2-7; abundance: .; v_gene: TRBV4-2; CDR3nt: TGTGCCAGCAGCCAAGATGGAGGGGGCACCTACGAGCAGTACTTC; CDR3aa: CASSQDGGGTYEQYF
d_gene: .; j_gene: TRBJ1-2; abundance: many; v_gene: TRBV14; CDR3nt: TGTGCCAGCAGCCCATTGATTCCCTATGGCTACACCTTC; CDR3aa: CASSPLIPYGYTF
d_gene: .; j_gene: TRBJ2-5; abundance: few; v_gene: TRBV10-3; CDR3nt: TGTGCCATCAGTGAGTTTAGGCAAGCCGAGACCCAGTACTTC; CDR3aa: CAISEFRQAETQYF
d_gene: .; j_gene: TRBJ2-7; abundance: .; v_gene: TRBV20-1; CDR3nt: TGCAGTGCTAGAGTGGACCCTTCAGCCCACGAGCAGTACTTC; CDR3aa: CSARVDPSAHEQYF
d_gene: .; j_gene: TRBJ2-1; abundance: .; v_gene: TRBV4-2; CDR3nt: TGTGCCAGCAGCCAAGACGGGCTAGTCAACGATGAGCAGTTCTTC; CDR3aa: CASSQDGLVNDEQFF
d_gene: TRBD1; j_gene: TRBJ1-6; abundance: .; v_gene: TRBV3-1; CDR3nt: TGTGCCAGCAGCCAAGGGGAGACAGGGTGGTCTAATTCACCCCTCCACTTT; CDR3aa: CASSQGETGWSNSPLHF
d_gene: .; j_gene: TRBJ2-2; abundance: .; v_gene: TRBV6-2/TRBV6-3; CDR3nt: TGTGCCAGCAGTTACTCTAGCACCGGGGAGCTGTTTTTT; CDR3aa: CASSYSSTGELFF
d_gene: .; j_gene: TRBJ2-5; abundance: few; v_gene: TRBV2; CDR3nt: TGTGCCAGCAGCAGGGTCAGAGAAGAGACCCAGTACTTC; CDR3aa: CASSRVREETQYF
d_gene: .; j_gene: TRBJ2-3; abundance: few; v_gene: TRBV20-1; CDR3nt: TGCAGTGGGGCTAGCACAGATACGCAGTATTTT; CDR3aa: CSGASTDTQYF
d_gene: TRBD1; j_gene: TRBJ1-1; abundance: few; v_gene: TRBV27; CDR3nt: TGTGCCAGCAGTTTAGTTGGGCAGGGGGCAACTGAAGCTTTCTTT; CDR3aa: CASSLVGQGATEAFF
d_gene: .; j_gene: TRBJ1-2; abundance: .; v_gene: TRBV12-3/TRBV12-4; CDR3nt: TGTGCCAGCAGCCCTTTTCCGGCCACCCTAGGCTACACCTTC; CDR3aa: CASSPFPATLGYTF
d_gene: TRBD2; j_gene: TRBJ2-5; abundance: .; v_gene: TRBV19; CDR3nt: TGTGCCAGTAGTATTTACAGCGGGAGTCGAGAGACCCAGTACTTC; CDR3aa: CASSIYSGSRETQYF
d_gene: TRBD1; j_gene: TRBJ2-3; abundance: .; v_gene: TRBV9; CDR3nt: TGTGCCAGCAGCGCAAGACAGGGGGTTAGCACAGATACGCAGTATTTT; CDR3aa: CASSARQGVSTDTQYF
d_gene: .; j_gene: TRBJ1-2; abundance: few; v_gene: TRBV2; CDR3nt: TGTGCCAACAAAGCCCAGGTTCCCTATGGCTACACCTTC; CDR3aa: CANKAQVPYGYTF